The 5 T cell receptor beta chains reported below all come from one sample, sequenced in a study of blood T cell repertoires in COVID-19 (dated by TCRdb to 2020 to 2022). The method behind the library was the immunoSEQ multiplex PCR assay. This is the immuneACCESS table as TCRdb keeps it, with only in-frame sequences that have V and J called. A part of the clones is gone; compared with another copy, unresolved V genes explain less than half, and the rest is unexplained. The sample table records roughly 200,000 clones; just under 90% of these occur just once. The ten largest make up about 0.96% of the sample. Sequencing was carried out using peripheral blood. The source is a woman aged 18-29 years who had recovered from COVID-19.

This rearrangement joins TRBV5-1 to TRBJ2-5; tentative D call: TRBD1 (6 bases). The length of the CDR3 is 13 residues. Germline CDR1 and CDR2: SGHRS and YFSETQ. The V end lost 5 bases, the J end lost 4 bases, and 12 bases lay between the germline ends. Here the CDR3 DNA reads TGCGCCAGCAGGCCTGGACAGATAGAGACCCAGTACTTC. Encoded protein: CASRPGQIETQYF.

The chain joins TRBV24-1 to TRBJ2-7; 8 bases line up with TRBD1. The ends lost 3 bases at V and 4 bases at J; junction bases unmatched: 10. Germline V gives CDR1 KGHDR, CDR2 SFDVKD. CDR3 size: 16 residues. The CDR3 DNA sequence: TGTGCCACCAGTGATAGCGGACAGGGTAATTTGTACGAGCAGTACTTC. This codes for CATSDSGQGNLYEQYF.

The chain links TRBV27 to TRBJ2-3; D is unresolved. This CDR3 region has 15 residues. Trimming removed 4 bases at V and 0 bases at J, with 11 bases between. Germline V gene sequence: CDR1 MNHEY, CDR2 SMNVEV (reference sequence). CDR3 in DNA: TGTGCCAGCAGTTCTAGGCGAGCCAGCACAGATACGCAGTATTTT. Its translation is CASSSRRASTDTQYF.

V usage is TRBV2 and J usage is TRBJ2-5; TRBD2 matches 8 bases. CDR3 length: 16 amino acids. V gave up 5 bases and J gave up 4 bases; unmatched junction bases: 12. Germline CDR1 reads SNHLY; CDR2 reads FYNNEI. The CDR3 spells CASSLLAGTSGETQYF. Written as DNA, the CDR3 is TGTGCCAGCAGTCTCCTGGCCGGGACTAGTGGAGAGACCCAGTACTTC.

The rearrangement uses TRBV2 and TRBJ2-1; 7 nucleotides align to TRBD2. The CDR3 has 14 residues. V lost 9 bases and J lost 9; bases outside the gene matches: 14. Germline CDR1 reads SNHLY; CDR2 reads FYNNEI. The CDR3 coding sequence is TGTGCCAGAGGGGAGGGCCAAGGTTTAACTGAGCAGTTCTTC. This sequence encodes CARGEGQGLTEQFF.